The present TCR beta chain was sequenced within a study of blood T cell repertoires in COVID-19. Looking at the study overall: Specimens from acute and convalescent COVID-19 originated in the United States, Italy and Spain. Nucleic acid was either cDNA or gDNA, and it came from T cells, B-cell-depleted T cells, or PBMCs.

Trimming cost V 10 bases and J 8 bases; bases outside gene matches: 8. The CDR3 totals 14 residues. CDR1 and CDR2 from the germline V gene are LNHDA and SQIVND (reference sequence). Assay used: immunoSEQ multiplex PCR; TCRdb lists only in-frame clones, some missing. This sample has almost 200,000 clones, with approximately 80% found just once. V is TRBV19 and J is TRBJ1-4, with 12 positions matching TRBD1. Sample: peripheral blood. The clonotype comes from a man aged 55 to 70 with COVID-19, enrolled during active disease. CDR3 sequence reads: CATWAGTGGEKLFF. Written as DNA, the CDR3 is TGTGCCACCTGGGCCGGGACAGGGGGCGAAAAACTGTTTTTT. Variable domain in full (rest from reference TRBV19 and TRBJ1-4): DGGITQSPKYLFRKEGQNVTLSCEQNLNHDAMYWYRQDPGQGLRLIYYSQIVNDFQKGDIAEGYSVSREKKESFPLTVTSAQKNPTAFYLCATWAGTGGEKLFFGSGTQLSVL.